This T cell receptor beta chain came from a study of PD-L1 blockade in urothelial cancer. The CDR3 runs to 16 residues. Per germline, CDR1 MDHEN and CDR2 SYDVKM. J lost 7 bases, V lost 4 bases, and 8 bases had no gene match. The method was immunoSEQ multiplex PCR; TCRdb's version includes in-frame clones alone and lacks a portion of them. The table records 90,000 to 130,000 clones, approximately 90% of them present only once. The time point: peripheral blood 6 weeks after treatment start. The receptor's source is a man aged 55 to 70 with urothelial cancer. The sample consisted of PBMCs, taken around atezolizumab (anti-PD-L1) treatment. The rearrangement joins TRBV28 to TRBJ2-1, with 12 nucleotides matching TRBD2. The CDR3 region has the DNA TGTGCCAGCAGTTCTAGCGGGGGGGACCCCTTGAATGAGCAGTTCTTC. It specifies CASSSSGGDPLNEQFF.